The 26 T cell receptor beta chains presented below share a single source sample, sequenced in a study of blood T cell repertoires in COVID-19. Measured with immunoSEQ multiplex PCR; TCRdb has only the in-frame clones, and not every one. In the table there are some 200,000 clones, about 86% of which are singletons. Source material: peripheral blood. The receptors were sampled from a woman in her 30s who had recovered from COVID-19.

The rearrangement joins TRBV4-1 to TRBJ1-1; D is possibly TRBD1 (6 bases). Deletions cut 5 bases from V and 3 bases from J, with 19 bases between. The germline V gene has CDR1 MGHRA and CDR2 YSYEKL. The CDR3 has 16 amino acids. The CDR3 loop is CASSSLRGRRDTEAFF. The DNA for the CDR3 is TGCGCCAGCAGCAGTTTGCGGGGGCGGAGGGACACTGAAGCTTTCTTT.

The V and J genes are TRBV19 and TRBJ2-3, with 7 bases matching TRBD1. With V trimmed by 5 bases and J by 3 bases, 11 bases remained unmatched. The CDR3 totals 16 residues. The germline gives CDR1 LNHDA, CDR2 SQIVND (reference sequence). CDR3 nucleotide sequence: TGTGCCAGTAGTCGCCAAGGACAGGTAGGGACAGATACGCAGTATTTT. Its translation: CASSRQGQVGTDTQYF. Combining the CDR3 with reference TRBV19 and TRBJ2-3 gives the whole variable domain DGGITQSPKYLFRKEGQNVTLSCEQNLNHDAMYWYRQDPGQGLRLIYYSQIVNDFQKGDIAEGYSVSREKKESFPLTVTSAQKNPTAFYLCASSRQGQVGTDTQYFGPGTRLTVL.

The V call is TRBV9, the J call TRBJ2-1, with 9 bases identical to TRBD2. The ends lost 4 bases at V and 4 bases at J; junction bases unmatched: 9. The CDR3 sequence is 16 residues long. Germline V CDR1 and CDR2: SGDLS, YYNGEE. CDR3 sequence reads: CASSPISGRNYNEQFF. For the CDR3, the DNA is TGTGCCAGCAGCCCCATCAGCGGGAGGAATTACAATGAGCAGTTCTTC.

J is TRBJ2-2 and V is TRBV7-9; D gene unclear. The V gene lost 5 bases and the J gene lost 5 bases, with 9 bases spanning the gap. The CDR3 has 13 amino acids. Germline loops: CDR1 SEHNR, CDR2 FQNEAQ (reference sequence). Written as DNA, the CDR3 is TGTGCCAGCAGCCACGGAGTTACCGGGGAGCTGTTTTTT. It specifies CASSHGVTGELFF.

CDR3 sequence: CASSKERFRVHNEQFF. Written as DNA, the CDR3 is TGTGCCAGCAGCAAAGAGCGTTTTCGGGTCCACAATGAGCAGTTCTTC. This chain links TRBV21-1 with TRBJ2-1; TRBD2, the table's D call, was not compared with the DNA. TRBV21-1 is marked as a pseudogene. The CDR3 covers 16 residues.

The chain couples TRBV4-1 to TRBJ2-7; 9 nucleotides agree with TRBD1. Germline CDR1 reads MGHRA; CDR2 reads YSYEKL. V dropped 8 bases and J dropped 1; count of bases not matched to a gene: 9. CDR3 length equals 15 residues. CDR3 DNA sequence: TGCGCCAGCGCAATAACCGGGACAGGGTCCTACGAGCAGTACTTC. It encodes CASAITGTGSYEQYF.

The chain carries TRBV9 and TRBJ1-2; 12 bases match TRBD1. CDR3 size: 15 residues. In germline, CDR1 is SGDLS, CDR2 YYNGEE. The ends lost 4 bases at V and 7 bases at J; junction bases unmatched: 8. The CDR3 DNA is TGTGCCAGCAGCTTATCCGGGACAGGGGGCTCTGGCTACACCTTC. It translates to CASSLSGTGGSGYTF.

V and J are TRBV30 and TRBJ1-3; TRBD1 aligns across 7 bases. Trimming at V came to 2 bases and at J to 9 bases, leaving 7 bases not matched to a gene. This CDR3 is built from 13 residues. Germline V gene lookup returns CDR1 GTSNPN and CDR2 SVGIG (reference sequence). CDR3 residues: CAWSLGTAATIYF. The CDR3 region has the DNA TGTGCCTGGAGTCTTGGGACAGCGGCCACCATATATTTT.

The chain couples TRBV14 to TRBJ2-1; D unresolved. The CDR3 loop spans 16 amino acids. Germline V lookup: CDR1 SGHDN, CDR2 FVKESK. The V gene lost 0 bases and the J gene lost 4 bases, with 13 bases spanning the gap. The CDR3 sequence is CASSQDWRILYNEQFF. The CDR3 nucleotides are TGTGCCAGCAGCCAAGATTGGAGAATCCTTTACAATGAGCAGTTCTTC.

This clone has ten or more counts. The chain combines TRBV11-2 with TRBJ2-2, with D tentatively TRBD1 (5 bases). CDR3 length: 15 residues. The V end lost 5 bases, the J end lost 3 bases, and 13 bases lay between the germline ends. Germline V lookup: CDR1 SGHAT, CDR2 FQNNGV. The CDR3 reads CASSKRQQDTGELFF. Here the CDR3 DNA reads TGTGCCAGCAGCAAAAGACAGCAAGACACCGGGGAGCTGTTTTTT.

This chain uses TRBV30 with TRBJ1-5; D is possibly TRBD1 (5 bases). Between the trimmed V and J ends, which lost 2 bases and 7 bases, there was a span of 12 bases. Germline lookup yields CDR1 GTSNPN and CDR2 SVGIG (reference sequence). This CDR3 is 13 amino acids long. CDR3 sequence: CAWSNGGQQPQHF. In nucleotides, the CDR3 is TGTGCCTGGAGTAACGGGGGTCAGCAGCCCCAGCATTTT.

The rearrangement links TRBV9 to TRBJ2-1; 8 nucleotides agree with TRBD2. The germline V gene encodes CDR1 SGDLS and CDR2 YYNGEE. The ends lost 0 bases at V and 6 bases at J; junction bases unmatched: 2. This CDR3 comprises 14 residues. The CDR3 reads CASSVGGLANEQFF. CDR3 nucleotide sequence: TGTGCCAGCAGCGTAGGCGGACTAGCCAATGAGCAGTTCTTC.

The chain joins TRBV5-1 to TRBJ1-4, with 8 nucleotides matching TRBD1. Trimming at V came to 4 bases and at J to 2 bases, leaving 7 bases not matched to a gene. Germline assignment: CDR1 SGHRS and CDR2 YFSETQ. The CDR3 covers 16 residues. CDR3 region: CASSLQGAGTNEKLFF. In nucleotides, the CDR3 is TGCGCCAGCAGCCTTCAGGGGGCTGGGACTAATGAAAAACTGTTTTTT.

CDR3 bases: TGTGCCAGCAGTTTTTCTTACAGCCTAAATCAGCCCCAGCATTTT. Protein: CASSFSYSLNQPQHF. The V gene is TRBV28, the J gene TRBJ1-5; no definite D call. This CDR3 is built from 15 residues. Germline V gene data show CDR1 as MDHEN and CDR2 as SYDVKM. V lost 3 bases to trimming and J lost 4 bases, with 13 bases between them. The full variable domain, its missing parts supplied by reference TRBV28 and TRBJ1-5, is DVKVTQSSRYLVKRTGEKVFLECVQDMDHENMFWYRQDPGLGLRLIYFSYDVKMKEKGDIPEGYSVSREKKERFSLILESASTNQTSMYLCASSFSYSLNQPQHFGDGTRLSIL.

For the CDR3, the DNA is TGTGCCAGCAGCCCTTCCGGGGGGGACGAGATAGAGACCCAGTACTTC. It is translated as CASSPSGGDEIETQYF. The chain recombines TRBV9 with TRBJ2-5; 8 bases match TRBD2. Germline-derived CDR1 and CDR2 are SGDLS and YYNGEE. The J segment lost 4 bases and the V segment lost 4 bases, leaving 12 bases of the junction unmatched. The length of the CDR3 is 16 residues.

The CDR3 region is CARRYMTSGRNNEQFF. CDR3 sequence (DNA): TGTGCCCGCCGTTACATGACTAGCGGGAGAAACAATGAGCAGTTCTTC. J is TRBJ2-1 and V is TRBV28; TRBD2 matches at 12 bases. The germline V gene encodes CDR1 MDHEN and CDR2 SYDVKM. V dropped 11 bases and J dropped 5; count of bases not matched to a gene: 13. There are 16 residues in the CDR3.

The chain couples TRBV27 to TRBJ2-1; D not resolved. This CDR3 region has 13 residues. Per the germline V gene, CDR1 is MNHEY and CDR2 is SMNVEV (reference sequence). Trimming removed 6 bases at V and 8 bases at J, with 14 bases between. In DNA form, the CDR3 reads TGTGCCAGCAGATTTGTAGAGTCGTATGAGCAGTTCTTC. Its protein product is CASRFVESYEQFF.

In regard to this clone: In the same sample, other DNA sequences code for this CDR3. In DNA, the CDR3 is TGTGCCAGCAGCGGAGACGGAAACACCATATATTTT. It encodes CASSGDGNTIYF. This chain joins TRBV5-4 and TRBJ1-3; D gene uncertain. The V gene's germline CDR1 is SGHNT and CDR2 YYREEE (reference sequence). Trimming removed 4 bases at V and 4 bases at J, with 6 bases between. This CDR3 comprises 12 residues.

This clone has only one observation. The CDR3 nucleotides are TGTGCCTGGAGTATCACTAGCGGGAGGACAGATACGCAGTATTTT. As protein: CAWSITSGRTDTQYF. The chain is built from TRBV30 and TRBJ2-3, with TRBD2 matching over 12 bases. The ends lost 2 bases at V and 3 bases at J; junction bases unmatched: 3. Germline assignment: CDR1 GTSNPN and CDR2 SVGIG (reference sequence). CDR3 length: 15 amino acids.

The CDR3 protein is CASSLNPRGNTGELFF. In nucleotides, the CDR3 is TGTGCCAGCAGCTTAAATCCCAGGGGTAACACCGGGGAGCTGTTTTTT. The chain links TRBV7-3 to TRBJ2-2; tentative D call: TRBD1 (6 bases). Germline CDR1 reads SGHTA; CDR2 reads FQGTGA. This CDR3 comprises 16 residues. Deletions cut 1 base from V and 2 bases from J, with 11 bases between.

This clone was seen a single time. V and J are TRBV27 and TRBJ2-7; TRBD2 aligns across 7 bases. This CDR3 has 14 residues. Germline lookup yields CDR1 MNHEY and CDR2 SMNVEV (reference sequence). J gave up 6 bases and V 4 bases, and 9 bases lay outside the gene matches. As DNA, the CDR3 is TGTGCCAGCAGTTCCCGACTAGCAGGTGGCGAGCAGTACTTC. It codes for CASSSRLAGGEQYF.

CDR3 coding DNA: TGTGCCAGCAGCGTAGAGGGAGGGCGAATAAATGAGCAGTTCTTC. It translates to CASSVEGGRINEQFF. This chain uses TRBV9 with TRBJ2-1; 7 bases fit TRBD2. Germline CDR1 is SGDLS and CDR2 is YYNGEE. The CDR3 is made up of 15 amino acids. V gave up 0 bases and J gave up 7 bases; unmatched junction bases: 7.

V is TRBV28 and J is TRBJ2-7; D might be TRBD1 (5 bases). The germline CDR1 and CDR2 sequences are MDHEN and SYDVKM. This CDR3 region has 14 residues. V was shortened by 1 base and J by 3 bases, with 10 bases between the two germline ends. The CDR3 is CASSLSGISYEQYF. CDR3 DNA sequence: TGTGCCAGCAGTTTATCAGGGATTAGCTACGAGCAGTACTTC.

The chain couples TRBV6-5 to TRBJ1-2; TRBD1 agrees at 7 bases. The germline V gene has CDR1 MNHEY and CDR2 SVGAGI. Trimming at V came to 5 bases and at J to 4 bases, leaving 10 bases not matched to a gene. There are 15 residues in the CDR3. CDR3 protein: CASSPWTGPVYGYTF. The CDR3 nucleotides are TGTGCCAGCAGTCCGTGGACAGGCCCCGTCTATGGCTACACCTTC.

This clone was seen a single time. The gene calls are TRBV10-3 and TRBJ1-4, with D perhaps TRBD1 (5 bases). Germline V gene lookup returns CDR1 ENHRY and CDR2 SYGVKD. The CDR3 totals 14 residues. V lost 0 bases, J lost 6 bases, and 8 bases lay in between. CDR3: CAISESWGYEKLFF. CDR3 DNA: TGTGCCATCAGTGAGTCGTGGGGCTATGAAAAACTGTTTTTT.

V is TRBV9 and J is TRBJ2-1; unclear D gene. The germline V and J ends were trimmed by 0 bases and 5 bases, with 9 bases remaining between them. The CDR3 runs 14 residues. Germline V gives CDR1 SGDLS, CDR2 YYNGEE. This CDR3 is CASSVARLNNEQFF. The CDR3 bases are TGTGCCAGCAGCGTAGCGCGCCTGAACAATGAGCAGTTCTTC. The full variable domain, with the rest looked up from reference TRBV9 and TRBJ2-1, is DSGVTQTPKHLITATGQRVTLRCSPRSGDLSVYWYQQSLDQGLQFLIQYYNGEERAKGNILERFSAQQFPDLHSELNLSSLELGDSALYFCASSVARLNNEQFFGPGTRLTVL.